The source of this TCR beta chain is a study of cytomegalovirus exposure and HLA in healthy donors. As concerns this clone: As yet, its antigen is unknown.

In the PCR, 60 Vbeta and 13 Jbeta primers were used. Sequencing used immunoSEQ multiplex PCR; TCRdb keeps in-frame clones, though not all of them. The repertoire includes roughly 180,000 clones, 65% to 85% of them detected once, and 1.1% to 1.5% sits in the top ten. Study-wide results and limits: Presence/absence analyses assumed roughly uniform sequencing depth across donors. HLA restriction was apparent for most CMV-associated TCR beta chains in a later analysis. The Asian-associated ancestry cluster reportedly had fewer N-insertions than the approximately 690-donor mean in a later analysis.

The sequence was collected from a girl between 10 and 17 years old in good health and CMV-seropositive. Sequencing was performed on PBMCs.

Here the CDR3 DNA reads TGTGCCAGGGAGGATGGCTCTGGGGCCAACGTCCTGACTTTC. Translation: CAREDGSGANVLTF. J is TRBJ2-6 and V is TRBV19, with D possibly matching TRBD2 (5 bases). Between the trimmed V and J ends, which lost 9 bases and 0 bases, there was a span of 9 bases. The V gene's germline CDR1 is LNHDA and CDR2 SQIVND (reference sequence). This CDR3 comprises 14 residues. The whole variable domain, filled in from reference TRBV19 and TRBJ2-6, reads DGGITQSPKYLFRKEGQNVTLSCEQNLNHDAMYWYRQDPGQGLRLIYYSQIVNDFQKGDIAEGYSVSREKKESFPLTVTSAQKNPTAFYLCAREDGSGANVLTFGAGSRLTVL.